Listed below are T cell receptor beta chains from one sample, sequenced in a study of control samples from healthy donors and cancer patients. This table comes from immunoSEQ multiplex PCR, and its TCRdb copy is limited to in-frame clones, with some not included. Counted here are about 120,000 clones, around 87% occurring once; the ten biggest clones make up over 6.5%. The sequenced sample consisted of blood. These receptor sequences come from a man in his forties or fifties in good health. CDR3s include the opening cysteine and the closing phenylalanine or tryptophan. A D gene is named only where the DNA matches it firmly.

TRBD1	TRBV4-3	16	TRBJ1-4	CASSQGRGQGGEKLFF
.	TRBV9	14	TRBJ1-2	CASSVTGTFYGYTF
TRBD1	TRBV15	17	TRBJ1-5	CATSSPRDRGSLKPQHF
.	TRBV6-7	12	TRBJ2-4	CASSLAKNIQYF
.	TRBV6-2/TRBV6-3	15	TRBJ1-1	CASSDQQAGNTEAFF
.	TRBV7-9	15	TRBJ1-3	CASSLTLRAGNTIYF
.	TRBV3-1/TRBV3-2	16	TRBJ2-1	CASSQGVAGPRGEQFF
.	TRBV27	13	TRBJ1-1	CASSFGQNTEAFF
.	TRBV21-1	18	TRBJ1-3	CASSNILFSGASGNTIYF
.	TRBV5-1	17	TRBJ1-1	CASSSRTGGGPGTEAFF
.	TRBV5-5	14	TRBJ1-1	CASSLYYRNTEAFF
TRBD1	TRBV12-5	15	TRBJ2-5	CASGLALRGQETQYF
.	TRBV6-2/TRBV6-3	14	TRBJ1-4	CASSYSRGNEKLFF
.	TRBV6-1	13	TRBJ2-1	CASSEAQGNEQFF
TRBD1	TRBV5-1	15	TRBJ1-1	CASSSGTGMNTEAFF
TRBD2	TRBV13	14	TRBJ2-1	CASSLGLLSTDRFF
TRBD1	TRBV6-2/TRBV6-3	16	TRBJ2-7	CASSSRRQGGAYEQYF
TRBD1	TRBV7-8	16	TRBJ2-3	CASSTRDRGSTDTQYF
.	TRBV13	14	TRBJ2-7	CASSLGFSLYEQYF
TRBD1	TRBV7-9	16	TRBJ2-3	CASSSDRGFATDTQYF
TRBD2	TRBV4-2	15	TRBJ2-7	CASSQDVGLAGGPHF
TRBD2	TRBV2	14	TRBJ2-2	CASRDLRGAGELFF
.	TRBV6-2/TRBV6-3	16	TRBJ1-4	CASSYSGWATNEKLFF
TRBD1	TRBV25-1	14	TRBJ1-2	CASSGDRDNYGYTF
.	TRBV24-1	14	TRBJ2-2	CATSASRAAGELFF
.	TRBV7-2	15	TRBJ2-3	CASSLQGAVVDTQYF
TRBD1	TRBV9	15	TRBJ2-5	CASSKTGMKQETQYF
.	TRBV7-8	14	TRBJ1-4	CASSFQGLHEKLFF
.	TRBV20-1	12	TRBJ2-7	CSASSGPYEQYF
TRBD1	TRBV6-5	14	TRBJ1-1	CASSSTGGGTEAFF
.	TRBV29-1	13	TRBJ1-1	CSVEVGLNTEAFF
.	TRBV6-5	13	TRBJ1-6	CASSRDQEAPLHF
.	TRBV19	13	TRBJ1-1	CASSIEEGTEAFF
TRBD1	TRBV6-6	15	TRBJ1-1	CASSGPRGAYTEAFF
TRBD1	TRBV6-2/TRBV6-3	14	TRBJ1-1	CASSRTGENTEAFF
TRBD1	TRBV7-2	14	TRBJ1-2	CASSLEGQGYGYTF
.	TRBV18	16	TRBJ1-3	CASSPSGQPRGNTIYF
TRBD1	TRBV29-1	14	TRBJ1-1	CSVATGAINTEAFF
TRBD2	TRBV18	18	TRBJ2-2	CASSPGTSGGPNTGELFF
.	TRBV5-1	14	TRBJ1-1	CASSGVGVNTEAFF
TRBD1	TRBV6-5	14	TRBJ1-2	CASSYRQGHYGYTF
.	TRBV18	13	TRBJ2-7	CASSATATYEQYF
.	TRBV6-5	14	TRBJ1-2	CASRPHGGSYGYTF
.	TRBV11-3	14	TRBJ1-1	CASSLVRRNTEAFF
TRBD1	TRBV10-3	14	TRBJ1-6	CATRTGADNSPLHF
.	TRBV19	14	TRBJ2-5	CASQSNRDQETQYF
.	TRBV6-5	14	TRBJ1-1	CASSSPSPYAEAFF